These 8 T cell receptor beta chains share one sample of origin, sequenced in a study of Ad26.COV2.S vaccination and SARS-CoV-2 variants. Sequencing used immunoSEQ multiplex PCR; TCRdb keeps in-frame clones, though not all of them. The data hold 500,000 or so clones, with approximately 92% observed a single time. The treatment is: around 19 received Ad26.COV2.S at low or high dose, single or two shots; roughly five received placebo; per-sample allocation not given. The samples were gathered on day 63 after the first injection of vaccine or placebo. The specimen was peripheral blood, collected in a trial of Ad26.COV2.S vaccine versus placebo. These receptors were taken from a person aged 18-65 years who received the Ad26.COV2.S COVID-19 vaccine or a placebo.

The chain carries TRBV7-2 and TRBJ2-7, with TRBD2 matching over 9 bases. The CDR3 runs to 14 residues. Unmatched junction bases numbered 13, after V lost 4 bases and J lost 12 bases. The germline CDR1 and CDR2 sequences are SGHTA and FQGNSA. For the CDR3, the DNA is TGTGCCAGCAGCTACCTCTCGGCGGGAGGGCTTCGGTACGTC. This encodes CASSYLSAGGLRYV.

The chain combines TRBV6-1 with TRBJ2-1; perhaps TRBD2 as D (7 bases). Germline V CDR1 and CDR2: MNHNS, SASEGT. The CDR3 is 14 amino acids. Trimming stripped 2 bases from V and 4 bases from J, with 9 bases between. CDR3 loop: CASSERGGYNEQFF. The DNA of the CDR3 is TGTGCCAGCAGTGAAAGGGGGGGTTACAATGAGCAGTTCTTC.

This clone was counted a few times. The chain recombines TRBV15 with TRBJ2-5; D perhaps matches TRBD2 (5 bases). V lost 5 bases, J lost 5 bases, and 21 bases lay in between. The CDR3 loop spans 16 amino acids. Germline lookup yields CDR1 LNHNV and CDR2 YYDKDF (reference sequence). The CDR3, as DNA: TGTGCCACCAGCGGACCTAGCTGGTTGAGTCAGGAGACCCAGTACTTC. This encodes CATSGPSWLSQETQYF.

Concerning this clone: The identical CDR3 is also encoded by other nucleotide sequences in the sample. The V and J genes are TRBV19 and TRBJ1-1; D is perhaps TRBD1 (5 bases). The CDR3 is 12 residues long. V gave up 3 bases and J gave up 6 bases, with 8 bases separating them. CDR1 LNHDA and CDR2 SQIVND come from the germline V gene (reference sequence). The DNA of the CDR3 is TGTGCCAGTAGTATCCGGGGGGCTGAAGCTTTCTTT. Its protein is CASSIRGAEAFF.

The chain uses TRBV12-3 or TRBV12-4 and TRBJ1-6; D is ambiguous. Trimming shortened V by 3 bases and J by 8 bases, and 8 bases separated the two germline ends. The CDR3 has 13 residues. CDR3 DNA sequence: TGTGCCAGCAGTTTCATCGAGGATTCACCCCTCCACTTT. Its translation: CASSFIEDSPLHF.

Here the CDR3 DNA reads TGTGCCAGCAGCGTAGAATTAGCGTCCACCGGGGAGCTGTTTTTT. This codes for CASSVELASTGELFF. This sequence joins TRBV9 and TRBJ2-2, with D tentatively TRBD2 (5 bases). In germline, CDR1 is SGDLS, CDR2 YYNGEE. The CDR3 covers 15 residues. Trimming cost V 0 bases and J 4 bases, with 10 bases left between them.

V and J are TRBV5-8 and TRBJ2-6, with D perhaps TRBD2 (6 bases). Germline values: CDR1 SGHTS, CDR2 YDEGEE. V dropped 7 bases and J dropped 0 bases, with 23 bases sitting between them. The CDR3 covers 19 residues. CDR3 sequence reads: CASFPAGRASFSGANVLTF. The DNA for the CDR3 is TGTGCCAGCTTCCCAGCGGGCAGGGCCTCTTTCTCTGGGGCCAACGTCCTGACTTTC.

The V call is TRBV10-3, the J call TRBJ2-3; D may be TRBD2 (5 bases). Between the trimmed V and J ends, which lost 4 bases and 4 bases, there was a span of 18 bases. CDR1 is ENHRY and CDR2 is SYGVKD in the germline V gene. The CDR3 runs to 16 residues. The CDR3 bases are TGTGCCATCAGTGCCATTAGACTAATCGCCGCAGATACGCAGTATTTT. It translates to CAISAIRLIAADTQYF.